A selection of T cell receptor beta chains follows, all from one sample in a study of blood T cell repertoires in COVID-19. Sequencing was performed with immunoSEQ multiplex PCR; in TCRdb, only in-frame clones are kept and a portion is missing. The sample shows 65,000 to 85,000 clones, 83% of them seen only once. The material sequenced was peripheral blood. These receptors all come from a man aged 45 to 65 with active COVID-19. Both conserved end residues are part of each CDR3. D genes are given only for firm matches. Not every row has a clone size; where given, it reads once, few, many or a size class.

v_call	j_call	clone_size	cdr3_length	d_call	cdr3_aa	cdr3_nt
TRBV5-1	TRBJ2-7	-	15	-	CASSLMDSDFYEQYF	TGCGCCAGCAGTCTTATGGACAGCGATTTTTACGAGCAGTACTTC
TRBV5-4	TRBJ2-1	-	14	TRBD2	CASSLRLASNEQFF	TGTGCCAGCAGCTTAAGACTAGCTTCCAATGAGCAGTTCTTC
TRBV5-8	TRBJ1-3	few	17	TRBD1	CASSLDWTGTRGNTIYF	TGTGCCAGCAGCTTGGATTGGACAGGAACCCGCGGAAACACCATATATTTT
TRBV5-4	TRBJ2-7	-	12	-	CASSPWGDEQYF	TGTGCCAGCAGCCCATGGGGGGACGAGCAGTACTTC
TRBV7-9	TRBJ1-1	-	14	-	CASSTTPQGTEAFF	TGTGCCAGCAGCACCACCCCCCAGGGCACTGAAGCTTTCTTT
TRBV5-6	TRBJ1-1	-	15	TRBD1	CASSLVQGGNTEAFF	TGTGCCAGCAGCTTGGTGCAGGGGGGGAACACTGAAGCTTTCTTT
TRBV10-3	TRBJ1-2	few	11	-	CATLTGSGYTF	TGTGCCACCCTCACTGGGAGTGGCTACACCTTC
TRBV28	TRBJ2-1	-	15	-	CASSPHSSSYNEQFF	TGTGCCAGCAGCCCTCACTCGAGCTCCTACAATGAGCAGTTCTTC
TRBV6-6	TRBJ1-2	once	14	TRBD1	CASSYPDRSYGYTF	TGTGCCAGCAGTTACCCGGACAGGAGCTATGGCTACACCTTC
TRBV19	TRBJ2-2	-	14	TRBD1	CASSDRGRNGELFF	TGTGCCAGTTCGGACAGGGGGCGGAACGGGGAGCTGTTTTTT
TRBV12-3/TRBV12-4	TRBJ2-3	once	13	-	CASSLFRADTQYF	TGTGCCAGCAGTTTGTTCAGGGCAGATACGCAGTATTTT
TRBV6-5	TRBJ1-1	-	13	TRBD1	CASTTGEATEAFF	TGTGCCAGCACCACAGGGGAGGCCACTGAAGCTTTCTTT
TRBV18	TRBJ2-5	-	15	TRBD1	CASSPPDRDRETQYF	TGTGCCAGCTCACCACCGGACAGGGATAGGGAGACCCAGTACTTC
TRBV25-1	TRBJ2-7	-	14	-	CASSEGVGAYEQYF	TGTGCCAGCAGTGAAGGCGTAGGGGCCTACGAGCAGTACTTC
TRBV3-1/TRBV3-2	TRBJ2-1	-	17	-	CASSQDLRGRDSNEQFF	TGTGCCAGCAGCCAAGATCTTCGCGGCAGAGATTCCAATGAGCAGTTCTTC
TRBV11-3	TRBJ2-1	-	15	TRBD1	CASSRRQGQYNEQFF	TGTGCCAGCAGCCGCCGACAGGGACAGTACAATGAGCAGTTCTTC
TRBV6-5	TRBJ1-5	-	14	TRBD1	CASSTGAYNQPQHF	TGTGCCAGCAGCACAGGGGCGTACAATCAGCCCCAGCATTTT
TRBV28	TRBJ1-4	-	14	-	CASSPGTYNEKLFF	TGTGCCAGCAGTCCCGGGACATATAATGAAAAACTGTTTTTT
TRBV5-1	TRBJ2-2	-	15	-	CASSEGRSNTGELFF	TGCGCCAGCAGCGAGGGTCGCAGCAACACCGGGGAGCTGTTTTTT
TRBV9	TRBJ2-7	-	15	-	CASSVGGDNAYEQYF	TGTGCCAGCAGCGTAGGAGGGGACAACGCCTACGAGCAGTACTTC
TRBV14	TRBJ1-2	once	12	-	CASSQQNYGYTF	TGTGCCAGCAGCCAACAGAACTATGGCTACACCTTC
TRBV5-6	TRBJ2-4	-	18	-	CASSSAGAGGWTKNIQYF	TGTGCCAGCAGCTCGGCCGGGGCCGGGGGTTGGACCAAAAACATTCAGTACTTC
TRBV2	TRBJ2-7	-	15	TRBD1	CASRYQGQGGYEQYF	TGTGCCAGCAGGTATCAAGGACAGGGCGGCTACGAGCAGTACTTC
TRBV27	TRBJ2-3	-	14	TRBD1	CASSDRQGRDTQYF	TGTGCCAGCAGTGACCGACAGGGGAGAGATACGCAGTATTTT
TRBV5-1	TRBJ2-3	-	17	TRBD1	CASSLTMTGQYTDTQYF	TGCGCCAGCAGCTTGACGATGACAGGGCAATACACAGATACGCAGTATTTT
TRBV6-6	TRBJ2-7	-	15	TRBD1	CASKDGTGSSYEQYF	TGTGCCAGCAAAGACGGGACAGGGAGCTCCTACGAGCAGTACTTC
TRBV11-1	TRBJ2-3	-	14	-	CASSNPPSADTQYF	TGTGCCAGCAGCAACCCCCCCAGCGCAGATACGCAGTATTTT
TRBV14	TRBJ2-7	-	16	-	CASSQAYQLSSYEQYF	TGTGCCAGCAGCCAAGCGTACCAACTAAGCTCCTACGAGCAGTACTTC
TRBV27	TRBJ2-1	-	15	-	CASSPGRGWDNEQFF	TGTGCCAGCAGTCCAGGTCGTGGTTGGGACAATGAGCAGTTCTTC